This TCR beta chain stems from a study of identical twins. Overall study findings and caveats: Insertions ran lower in abundant cord blood beta clonotypes, though not in memory repertoires. Twins shared out-of-frame alpha sequences with excess low generation probability.

This clonotype showed up just once. Its cognate antigen is unknown. Unique molecular identifiers were present on cDNA, and template switching added a universal primer site. TCRdb independently ran MiXCR on the 5' RACE reads; one entry per CDR3 protein. The top ten clones hold about 0.27% of a sample with 1.5 million to 2 million distinct CDR3 sequences, more than 30% of them seen once. V was pared by 7 bases and J by 2 bases, with 14 bases between. This CDR3 has 13 amino acids. Germline values: CDR1 SQVTM, CDR2 ANQGSEA. Sequenced material: cord blood. The sequence was obtained from a newborn girl in good health. The rearrangement links TRBV29-1 to TRBJ1-2, with a possible D match to TRBD1 (5 bases). The CDR3 reads CSANEGTNYGYTF. CDR3 sequence (DNA): TGCAGCGCCAATGAGGGGACGAACTATGGCTACACCTTC.